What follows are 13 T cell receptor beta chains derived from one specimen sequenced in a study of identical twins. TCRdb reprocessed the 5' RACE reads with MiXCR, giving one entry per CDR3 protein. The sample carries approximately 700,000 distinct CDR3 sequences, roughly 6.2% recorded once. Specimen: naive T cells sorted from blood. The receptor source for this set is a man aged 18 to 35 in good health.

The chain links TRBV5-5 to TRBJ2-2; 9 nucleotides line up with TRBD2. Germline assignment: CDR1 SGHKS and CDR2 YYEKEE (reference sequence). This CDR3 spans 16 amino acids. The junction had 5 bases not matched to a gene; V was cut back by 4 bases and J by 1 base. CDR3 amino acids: CASSRLLAGNTGELFF. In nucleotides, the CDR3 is TGTGCCAGCAGCCGTCTACTAGCGGGGAACACCGGGGAGCTGTTTTTT.

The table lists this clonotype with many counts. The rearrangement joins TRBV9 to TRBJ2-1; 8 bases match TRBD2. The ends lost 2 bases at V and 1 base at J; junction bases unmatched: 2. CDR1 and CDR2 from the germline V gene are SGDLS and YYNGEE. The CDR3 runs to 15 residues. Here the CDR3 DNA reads TGTGCCAGCAGCGTGGGACTAGGATCCTACAATGAGCAGTTCTTC. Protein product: CASSVGLGSYNEQFF. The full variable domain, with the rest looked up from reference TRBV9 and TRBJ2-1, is DSGVTQTPKHLITATGQRVTLRCSPRSGDLSVYWYQQSLDQGLQFLIQYYNGEERAKGNILERFSAQQFPDLHSELNLSSLELGDSALYFCASSVGLGSYNEQFFGPGTRLTVL.

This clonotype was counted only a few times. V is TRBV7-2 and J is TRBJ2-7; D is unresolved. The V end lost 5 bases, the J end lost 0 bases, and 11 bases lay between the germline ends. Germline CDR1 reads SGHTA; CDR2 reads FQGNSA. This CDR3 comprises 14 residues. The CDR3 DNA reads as TGTGCCAGCAGCGTAGACTGGAACTCCTACGAGCAGTACTTC. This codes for CASSVDWNSYEQYF.

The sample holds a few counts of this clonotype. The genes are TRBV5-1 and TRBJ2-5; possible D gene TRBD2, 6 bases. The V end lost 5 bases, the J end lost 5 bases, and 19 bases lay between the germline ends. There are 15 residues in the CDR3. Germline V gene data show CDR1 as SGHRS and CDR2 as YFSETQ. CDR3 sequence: CASSPTPEGWETQYF. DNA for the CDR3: TGCGCCAGCAGTCCCACCCCGGAGGGCTGGGAGACCCAGTACTTC.

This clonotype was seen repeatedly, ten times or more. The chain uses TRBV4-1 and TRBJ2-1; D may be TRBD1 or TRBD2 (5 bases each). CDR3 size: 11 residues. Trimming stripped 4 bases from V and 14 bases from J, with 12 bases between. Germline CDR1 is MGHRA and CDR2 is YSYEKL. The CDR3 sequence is CASSLLGPKFF. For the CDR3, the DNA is TGCGCCAGCAGCCTTCTGGGACCAAAGTTCTTC.

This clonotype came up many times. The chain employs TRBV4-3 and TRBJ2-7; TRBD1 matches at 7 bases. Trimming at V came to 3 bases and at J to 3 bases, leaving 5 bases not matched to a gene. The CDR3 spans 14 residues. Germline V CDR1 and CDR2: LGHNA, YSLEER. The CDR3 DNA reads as TGCGCCAGCAGCCACGGGACAGAGTACTACGAGCAGTACTTC. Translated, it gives CASSHGTEYYEQYF.

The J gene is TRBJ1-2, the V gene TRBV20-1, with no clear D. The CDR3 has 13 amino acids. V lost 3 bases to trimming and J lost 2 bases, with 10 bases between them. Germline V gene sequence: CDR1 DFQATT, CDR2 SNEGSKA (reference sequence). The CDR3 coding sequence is TGCAGTGCTAGGGCAGGTGGAAACTATGGCTACACCTTC. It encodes CSARAGGNYGYTF.

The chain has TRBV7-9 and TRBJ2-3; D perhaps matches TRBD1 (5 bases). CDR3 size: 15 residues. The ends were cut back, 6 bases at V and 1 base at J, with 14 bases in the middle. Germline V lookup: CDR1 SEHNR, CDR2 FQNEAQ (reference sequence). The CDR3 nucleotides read TGTGCCAGCAGTTATAGGTCAGGGCGCACAGATACGCAGTATTTT. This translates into CASSYRSGRTDTQYF.

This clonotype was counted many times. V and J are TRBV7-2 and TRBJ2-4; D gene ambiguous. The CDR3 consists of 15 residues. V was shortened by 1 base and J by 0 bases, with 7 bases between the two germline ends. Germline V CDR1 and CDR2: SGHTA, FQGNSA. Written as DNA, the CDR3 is TGTGCCAGCAGCTTAGAGGGATTAGCCAAAAACATTCAGTACTTC. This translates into CASSLEGLAKNIQYF.

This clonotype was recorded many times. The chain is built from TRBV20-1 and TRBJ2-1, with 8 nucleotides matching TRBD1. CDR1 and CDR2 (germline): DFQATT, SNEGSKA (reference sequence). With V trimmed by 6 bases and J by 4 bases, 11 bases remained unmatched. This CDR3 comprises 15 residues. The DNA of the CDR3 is TGCAGTGCAAACGACAGGGGCAAGTTATACAATGAGCAGTTCTTC. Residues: CSANDRGKLYNEQFF.

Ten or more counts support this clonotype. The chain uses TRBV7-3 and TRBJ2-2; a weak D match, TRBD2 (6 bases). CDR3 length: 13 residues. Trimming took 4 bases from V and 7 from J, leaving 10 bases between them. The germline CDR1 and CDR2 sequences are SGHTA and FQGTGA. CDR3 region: CASSSQEGGELFF. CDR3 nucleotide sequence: TGTGCCAGCAGCTCCCAGGAGGGCGGGGAGCTGTTTTTT. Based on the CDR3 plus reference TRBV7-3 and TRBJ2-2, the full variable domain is GAGVSQTPSNKVTEKGKYVELRCDPISGHTALYWYRQSLGQGPEFLIYFQGTGAADDSGLPNDRFFAVRPEGSVSTLKIQRTERGDSAVYLCASSSQEGGELFFGEGSRLTVL.

The CDR3 loop reads CASTDQGQGNQPQHF. The CDR3 DNA reads TGTGCCAGTACCGATCAGGGGCAGGGCAATCAGCCCCAGCATTTT. The genes are TRBV19 and TRBJ1-5; possibly TRBD1 for D (6 bases). Germline values: CDR1 LNHDA, CDR2 SQIVND (reference sequence). There are 15 residues in the CDR3. Trimming stripped 7 bases from V and 2 bases from J, with 15 bases between.

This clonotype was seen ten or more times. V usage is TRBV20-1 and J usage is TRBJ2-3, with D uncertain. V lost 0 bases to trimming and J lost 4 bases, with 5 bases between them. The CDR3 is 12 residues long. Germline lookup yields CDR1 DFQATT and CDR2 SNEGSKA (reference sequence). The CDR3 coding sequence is TGCAGTGCTAGAGATCTGGCAGATACGCAGTATTTT. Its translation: CSARDLADTQYF.